This TCR beta chain was profiled in a study of T cell responses to AZD1222 COVID-19 vaccine. V lost 5 bases and J 3 bases, leaving 36 bases between the germline ends. CDR1 is KGHDR, CDR2 SFDVKD, per germline. This CDR3 has 22 residues. Clones were read by immunoSEQ multiplex PCR, and TCRdb kept only the in-frame ones, dropping some. The sample contains roughly 150,000 clones, almost 90% of which appear only once. Material: peripheral blood, obtained 28 days after the second AZD1222 dose. The receptor was derived from an adult who received the AZD1222 COVID-19 vaccine. J is TRBJ1-1 and V is TRBV24-1, with D perhaps matching TRBD1 (6 bases). CDR3 nucleotides: TGTGCCACCAGTGGCACAGGGAGGACCAGTTCACCTAGCGGGAACGGGGACACTGAAGCTTTCTTT. It specifies CATSGTGRTSSPSGNGDTEAFF.